This TCR beta chain was found in a study of T-cell memory formation after mild COVID-19. Whole-study results and caveats: Mainly in CM and EM were contracting CD4+ clones; CD8+ were in EMRA.

Points on this clonotype: The antigen remains undetermined.

TCRdb re-derived calls from the 5' RACE reads in MiXCR, one entry per CDR3 protein. The sample includes some 250,000 distinct CDR3 sequences, around 17% seen only once; the top ten take 23%. The TCR was taken from a man aged 18 to 35 who had mild COVID-19 (a few samples of this study predate the infection). Cell type and time point are not known. The specimen sequenced was PBMCs or a T cell subset sorted from them (not recorded which).

CDR3 amino acids: CASSGYNTGELFF. In DNA, the CDR3 is TGTGCCAGCAGCGGATACAACACCGGGGAGCTGTTTTTT. V is TRBV7-2 and J is TRBJ2-2; D remains ambiguous. Trimming pared 5 bases from V and 2 bases from J, leaving 6 bases between. Germline CDR1 SGHTA, CDR2 FQGNSA. This CDR3 spans 13 amino acids.